This TCR beta chain was captured in a study of cytomegalovirus exposure and HLA in healthy donors. In the study overall: The roughly 120 million unique TCR beta sequences, from around 200 million T cells, were found by an earlier analysis.

The V gene's germline CDR1 is SNHLY and CDR2 FYNNEI. The trim removed 5 bases at V and 7 bases at J, leaving 7 bases unmatched. This CDR3 is built from 13 residues. PCR was performed using 60 Vbeta and 13 Jbeta primers. Method: immunoSEQ multiplex PCR; TCRdb's copy keeps in-frame clones and lacks some. The profile shows 150,000 to 200,000 clones, roughly 85% of them singletons. Sequencing was carried out using PBMCs. This clonotype was obtained from a man aged 25 to 40 in good health and CMV-seronegative. The chain uses TRBV2 and TRBJ1-1; 7 positions match TRBD1. The CDR3 reads CASSYRDRSEAFF. Written as DNA, the CDR3 is TGTGCCAGCAGTTACCGGGACAGAAGTGAAGCTTTCTTT.